Below are 10 T cell receptor beta chains sequenced from a single sample in a study of early T cells in non-severe SARS-CoV-2 infection. TCRdb reanalysed the 5' RACE reads using MiXCR and keeps one entry per CDR3 protein. The sample records approximately 40,000 distinct CDR3 sequences, under 13% being singletons. Sequencing was done on a sample of whole blood. The receptors come from an adult who was a healthcare worker with PCR-confirmed SARS-CoV-2 infection or an uninfected control (not recorded which).

This clonotype was detected many times. This chain connects TRBV2 to TRBJ2-5; 10 bases agree with TRBD2. After removal of 7 bases from V and 4 bases from J, the junction contained 6 bases not matched to a gene. Per the germline V gene, CDR1 is SNHLY and CDR2 is FYNNEI. The CDR3 contains 14 residues. Written as DNA, the CDR3 is TGTGCCAGCAAGAGCGGGGGGGAATTAGAGACCCAGTACTTC. Translated, it gives CASKSGGELETQYF.

J is TRBJ1-1 and V is TRBV3-1; D uncertain. Trimming left V 4 bases short and J 4 bases short, with 4 bases between. Germline CDR1 LGHDT, CDR2 YNNKEL (reference sequence). This CDR3 has 11 amino acids. The CDR3 is CASSLATEAFF. CDR3 sequence (DNA): TGTGCCAGCAGCCTGGCCACTGAAGCTTTCTTT.

The sample holds many counts of this clonotype. The chain uses TRBV7-2 and TRBJ2-5, with D perhaps TRBD2 (5 bases). The germline CDR1 and CDR2 sequences are SGHTA and FQGNSA. The CDR3 consists of 16 residues. V shed 3 bases and J shed 9 bases, with 23 bases lying between them. The CDR3 DNA sequence: TGTGCCAGCAGCTTCCACGGCGAGGCCCCCCTCGGGGCCCAGTACTTC. It is translated as CASSFHGEAPLGAQYF.

This clonotype was seen at least ten times. This chain uses TRBV5-6 with TRBJ2-3, with a weak D call TRBD2 (5 bases). Trimming stripped 1 base from V and 6 bases from J, with 18 bases between. CDR1 and CDR2 (germline): SGHDT, YYEEEE. CDR3 size: 16 residues. The CDR3 DNA follows: TGTGCCAGCAGCTTGTTAAGGCTAGCTTATAGGGATACGCAGTATTTT. It is translated as CASSLLRLAYRDTQYF.

This chain connects TRBV5-6 to TRBJ2-1; D is unclear. CDR1 SGHDT and CDR2 YYEEEE come from the germline V gene. V dropped 1 base and J dropped 9 bases, with 8 bases sitting between them. This CDR3 contains 12 residues. The DNA of the CDR3 is TGTGCCAGCAGCTTGACAGAGATTGAGCAGTTCTTC. As protein: CASSLTEIEQFF.

The chain uses TRBV11-2 and TRBJ2-7, with 8 bases that match TRBD1. Germline-derived CDR1 and CDR2 are SGHAT and FQNNGV. This CDR3 is 16 amino acids long. V lost 3 bases, J lost 2 bases, and 9 bases stayed unmatched. The CDR3 sequence: CASSFEATGVTYEQYF. As DNA, the CDR3 is TGTGCCAGCAGCTTCGAGGCGACAGGGGTTACCTACGAGCAGTACTTC.

This clonotype was counted ten times or more. The chain recombines TRBV5-4 with TRBJ1-6, with D perhaps TRBD1 (6 bases). Trimming removed 0 bases at V and 10 bases at J, with 11 bases between. The V gene's germline CDR1 is SGHNT and CDR2 YYREEE (reference sequence). CDR3 length: 14 residues. This chain's CDR3 is CASSLEQGGSPLHF. DNA of the CDR3: TGTGCCAGCAGCTTGGAACAGGGCGGATCACCCCTCCACTTT.

Many counts were recorded for this clonotype. The chain uses TRBV18 and TRBJ2-2, with 7 bases fitting TRBD1. Germline CDR1 and CDR2: KGHSH and LQKENI. The CDR3 is 14 residues long. V dropped 2 bases and J dropped 8; count of bases not matched to a gene: 5. CDR3 sequence: CASSPGQAMGELFF. CDR3 sequence (DNA): TGTGCCAGCTCACCAGGACAGGCAATGGGGGAGCTGTTTTTT.

This clonotype came up a few times. V is TRBV12-3 or TRBV12-4 and J is TRBJ1-1; D ambiguous. The V end was cut by 6 bases, the J end by 1 base, with 9 bases between. The CDR3 is 13 residues long. The DNA for the CDR3 is TGTGCCAGCAGCAAACGACAGAACACTGAAGCTTTCTTT. It specifies CASSKRQNTEAFF.

V is TRBV6-2 or TRBV6-3 and J is TRBJ2-7; D unclear. The CDR3 sequence is 12 residues long. Looked up from germline, CDR1 is MNHEY and CDR2 is SVGEGT. Trimming removed 8 bases from V and 0 bases from J, with 8 bases in between. CDR3 in DNA: TGTGCCAGCTCTTACGCCTCCTACGAGCAGTACTTC. Translated: CASSYASYEQYF.